The rows below give T cell receptor beta chains drawn from one sample of a study of cytomegalovirus exposure and HLA in healthy donors. Repertoires were generated with immunoSEQ multiplex PCR, while TCRdb's copy carries only in-frame clones and drops some. The table lists 100,000 to 150,000 clones, about 85% of them singletons. Sequences were obtained from PBMCs. Every receptor here comes from a woman aged 30 to 39 in good health and CMV-seronegative. CDR3s include the opening cysteine and the closing phenylalanine or tryptophan. D genes are given only for firm matches. Clone size is not always given. Where it is, it says once, few, many or a class for expanded clones.

v_gene: TRBV4-3
len: 16
abundance: few
d_gene: TRBD1
j_gene: TRBJ2-3
CDR3nt: TGCGCCAGCAGCCAACACGGGACAGGGGGCACAGATACGCAGTATTTT
CDR3aa: CASSQHGTGGTDTQYF

v_gene: TRBV7-9
len: 15
abundance: .
d_gene: .
j_gene: TRBJ2-7
CDR3nt: TGTGCCAGCAGCTTAGGTGGGACAGCGGGCTACGAGCAGTACTTC
CDR3aa: CASSLGGTAGYEQYF

v_gene: TRBV27
len: 13
abundance: .
d_gene: .
j_gene: TRBJ1-1
CDR3nt: TGTGCCAGCAGTTTAAGAGGTACCACTGAAGCTTTCTTT
CDR3aa: CASSLRGTTEAFF

v_gene: TRBV13
len: 17
abundance: .
d_gene: TRBD1
j_gene: TRBJ1-1
CDR3nt: TGTGCCAGCAGCTCCAACCCGACAGGGGGCTGGAACACTGAAGCTTTCTTT
CDR3aa: CASSSNPTGGWNTEAFF

v_gene: TRBV4-3
len: 16
abundance: .
d_gene: TRBD1
j_gene: TRBJ1-4
CDR3nt: TGCGCCAGCAGCCGGAATACAGGGGGCCCGGATGAAAAACTGTTTTTT
CDR3aa: CASSRNTGGPDEKLFF

v_gene: TRBV19
len: 14
abundance: .
d_gene: TRBD1
j_gene: TRBJ2-7
CDR3nt: TGTGCCAGTAGTCCGACAGGGGGCAGCTACGAGCAGTACTTC
CDR3aa: CASSPTGGSYEQYF

v_gene: TRBV5-8
len: 16
abundance: few
d_gene: TRBD1
j_gene: TRBJ1-6
CDR3nt: TGTGCCAGCAGCCCCTTACGGGAGGGACAGGGTTCACCCCTCCACTTT
CDR3aa: CASSPLREGQGSPLHF

v_gene: TRBV5-6
len: 15
abundance: .
d_gene: .
j_gene: TRBJ2-4
CDR3nt: TGTGCCAGCAGCCCCTACAGGGTAGCCAAAAACATTCAGTACTTC
CDR3aa: CASSPYRVAKNIQYF

v_gene: TRBV30
len: 11
abundance: few
d_gene: .
j_gene: TRBJ1-1
CDR3nt: TGTGCCTGGAGCCTGACAGTTGAAGCTTTCTTT
CDR3aa: CAWSLTVEAFF

v_gene: TRBV5-5
len: 16
abundance: .
d_gene: TRBD2
j_gene: TRBJ2-1
CDR3nt: TGTGCCAGCAGCTACCGACTAGCGGGGAATTACAATGAGCAGTTCTTC
CDR3aa: CASSYRLAGNYNEQFF

v_gene: TRBV27
len: 16
abundance: .
d_gene: TRBD2
j_gene: TRBJ2-3
CDR3nt: TGTGCCAGCAGTCCCTGGCTAGCGGGGGTCACAGATACGCAGTATTTT
CDR3aa: CASSPWLAGVTDTQYF

v_gene: TRBV5-6
len: 14
abundance: .
d_gene: .
j_gene: TRBJ1-2
CDR3nt: TGTGCCAGCAATGAAGCACAGGGCCTCTATGGCTACACCTTC
CDR3aa: CASNEAQGLYGYTF

v_gene: TRBV29-1
len: 14
abundance: once
d_gene: TRBD1
j_gene: TRBJ1-2
CDR3nt: TGCAGCGTAGGACAGGGGACAACTAACTATGGCTACACCTTC
CDR3aa: CSVGQGTTNYGYTF

v_gene: TRBV7-3
len: 13
abundance: once
d_gene: .
j_gene: TRBJ2-5
CDR3nt: TGTGCCAGTAGCCGGGGGTCCCAAGAGACCCAGTACTTC
CDR3aa: CASSRGSQETQYF

v_gene: TRBV23-1
len: 15
abundance: .
d_gene: .
j_gene: TRBJ2-7
CDR3nt: TGCGCCAGCAGTCAATTTGAGGGGGTACCCTACGAGCAGTACTTC
CDR3aa: CASSQFEGVPYEQYF